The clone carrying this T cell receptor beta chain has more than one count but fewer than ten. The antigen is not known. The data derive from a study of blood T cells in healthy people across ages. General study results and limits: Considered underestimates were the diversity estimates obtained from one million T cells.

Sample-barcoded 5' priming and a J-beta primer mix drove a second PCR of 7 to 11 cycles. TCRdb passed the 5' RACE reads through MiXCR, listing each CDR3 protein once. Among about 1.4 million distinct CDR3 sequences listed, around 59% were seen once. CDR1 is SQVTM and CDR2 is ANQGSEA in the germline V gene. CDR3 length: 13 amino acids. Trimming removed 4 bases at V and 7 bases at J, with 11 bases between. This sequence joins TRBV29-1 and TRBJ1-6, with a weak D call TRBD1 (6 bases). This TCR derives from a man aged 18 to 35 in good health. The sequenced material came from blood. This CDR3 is CSVATGPNSPLHF. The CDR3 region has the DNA TGCAGCGTTGCGACAGGACCGAATTCACCCCTCCACTTT.